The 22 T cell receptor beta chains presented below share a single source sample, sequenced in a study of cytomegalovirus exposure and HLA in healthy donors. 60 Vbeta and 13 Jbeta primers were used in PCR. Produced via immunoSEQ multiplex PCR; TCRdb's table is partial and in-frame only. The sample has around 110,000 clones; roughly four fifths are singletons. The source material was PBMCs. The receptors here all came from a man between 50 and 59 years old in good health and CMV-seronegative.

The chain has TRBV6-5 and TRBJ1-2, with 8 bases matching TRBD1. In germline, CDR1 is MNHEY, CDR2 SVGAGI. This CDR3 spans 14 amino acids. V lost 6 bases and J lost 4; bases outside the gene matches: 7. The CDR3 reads CASRTQGGGYGYTF. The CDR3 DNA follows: TGTGCCAGCAGGACACAGGGGGGTGGCTATGGCTACACCTTC.

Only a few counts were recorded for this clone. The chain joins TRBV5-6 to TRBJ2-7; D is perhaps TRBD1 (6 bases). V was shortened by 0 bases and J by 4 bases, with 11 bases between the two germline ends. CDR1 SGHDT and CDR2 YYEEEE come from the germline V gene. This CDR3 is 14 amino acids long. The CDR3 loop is CASSLGQGLYEQYV. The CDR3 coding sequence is TGTGCCAGCAGCTTGGGTCAGGGGTTATACGAGCAGTACGTC.

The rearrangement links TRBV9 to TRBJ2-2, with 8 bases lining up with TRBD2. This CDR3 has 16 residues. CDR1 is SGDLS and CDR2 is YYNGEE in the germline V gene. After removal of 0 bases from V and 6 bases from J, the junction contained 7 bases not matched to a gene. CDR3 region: CASSVGPGGVPGELFF. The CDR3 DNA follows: TGTGCCAGCAGCGTAGGTCCGGGGGGGGTTCCCGGGGAGCTGTTTTTT.

This chain's CDR3 is CASSTHRGIASGANVLTF. The CDR3 DNA sequence: TGTGCCAGCAGTACCCACAGGGGGATCGCCTCTGGGGCCAACGTCCTGACTTTC. This rearrangement joins TRBV25-1 to TRBJ2-6; 8 nucleotides agree with TRBD1. V was clipped by 5 bases and J by 0 bases; unmatched bases: 9. The CDR3 covers 18 residues. Germline values: CDR1 MGHDK, CDR2 SYGVNS. The whole variable domain, remainder taken from reference TRBV25-1 and TRBJ2-6, is EADIYQTPRYLVIGTGKKITLECSQTMGHDKMYWYQQDPGMELHLIHYSYGVNSTEKGDLSSESTVSRIRTEHFPLTLESARPSHTSQYLCASSTHRGIASGANVLTFGAGSRLTVL.

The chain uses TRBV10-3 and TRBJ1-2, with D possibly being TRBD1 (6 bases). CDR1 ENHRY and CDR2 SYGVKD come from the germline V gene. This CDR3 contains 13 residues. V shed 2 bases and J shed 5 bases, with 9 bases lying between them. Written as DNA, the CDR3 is TGTGCCATCAGTGAGACCCAGGGGTATGGCTACACCTTC. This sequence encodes CAISETQGYGYTF.

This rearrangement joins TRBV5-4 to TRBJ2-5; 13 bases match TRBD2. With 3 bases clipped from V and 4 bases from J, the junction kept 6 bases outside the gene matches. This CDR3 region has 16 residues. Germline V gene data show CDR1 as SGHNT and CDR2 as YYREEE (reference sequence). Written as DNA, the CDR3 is TGTGCCAGCAGCTCCCGGACTAGCGGGGGCGTAGAGACCCAGTACTTC. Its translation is CASSSRTSGGVETQYF.

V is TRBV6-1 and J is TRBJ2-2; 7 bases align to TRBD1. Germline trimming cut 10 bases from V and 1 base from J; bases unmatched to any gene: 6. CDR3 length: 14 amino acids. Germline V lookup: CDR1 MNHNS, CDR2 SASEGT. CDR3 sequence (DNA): TGTGCCACAAAGACAGGGTTGAACACCGGGGAGCTGTTTTTT. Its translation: CATKTGLNTGELFF.

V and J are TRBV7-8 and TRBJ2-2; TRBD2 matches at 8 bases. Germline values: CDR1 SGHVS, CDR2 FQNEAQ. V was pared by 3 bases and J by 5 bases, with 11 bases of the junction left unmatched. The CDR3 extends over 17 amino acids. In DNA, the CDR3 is TGTGCCAGCAGCTTTATTCCGGGACTAGATAATACCGGGGAGCTGTTTTTT. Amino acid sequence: CASSFIPGLDNTGELFF.

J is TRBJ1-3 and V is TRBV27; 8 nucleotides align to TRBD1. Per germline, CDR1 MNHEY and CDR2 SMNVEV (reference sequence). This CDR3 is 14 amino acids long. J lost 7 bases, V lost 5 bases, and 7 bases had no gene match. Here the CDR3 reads CASSAWDRRNTIYF. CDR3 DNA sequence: TGTGCCAGCAGTGCCTGGGACAGGCGGAACACCATATATTTT.

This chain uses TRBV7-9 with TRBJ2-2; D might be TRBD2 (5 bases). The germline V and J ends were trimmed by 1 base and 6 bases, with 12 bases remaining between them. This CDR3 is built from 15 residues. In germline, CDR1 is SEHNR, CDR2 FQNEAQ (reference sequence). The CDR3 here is CASSLEAVGAGELFF. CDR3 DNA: TGTGCCAGCAGCTTAGAGGCCGTCGGGGCCGGGGAGCTGTTTTTT.

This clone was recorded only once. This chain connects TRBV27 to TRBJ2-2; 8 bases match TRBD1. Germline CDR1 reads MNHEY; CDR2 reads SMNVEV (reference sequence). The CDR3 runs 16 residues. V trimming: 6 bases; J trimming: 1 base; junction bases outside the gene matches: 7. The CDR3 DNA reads TGTGCCAGCAGCCGGCAGGGGGCATTGAACACCGGGGAGCTGTTTTTT. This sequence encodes CASSRQGALNTGELFF.

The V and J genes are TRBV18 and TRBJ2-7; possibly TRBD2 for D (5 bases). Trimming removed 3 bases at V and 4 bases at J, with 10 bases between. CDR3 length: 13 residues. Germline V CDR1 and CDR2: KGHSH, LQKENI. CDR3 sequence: CASSPGSLYEQYF. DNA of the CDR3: TGTGCCAGCTCACCGGGGAGCCTATACGAGCAGTACTTC.

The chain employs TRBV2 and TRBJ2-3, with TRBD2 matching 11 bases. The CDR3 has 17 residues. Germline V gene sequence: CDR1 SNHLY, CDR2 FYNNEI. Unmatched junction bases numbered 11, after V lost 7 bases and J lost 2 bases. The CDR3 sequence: CASTRRGTSGPTDTQYF. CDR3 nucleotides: TGTGCCAGCACGCGTAGAGGGACTAGCGGACCCACAGATACGCAGTATTTT.

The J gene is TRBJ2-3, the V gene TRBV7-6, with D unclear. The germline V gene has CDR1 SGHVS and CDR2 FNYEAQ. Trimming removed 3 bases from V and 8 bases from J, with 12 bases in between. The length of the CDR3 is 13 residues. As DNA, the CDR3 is TGTGCCAGCAGCTTGACCGGGTCGTCTACGCAGTATTTT. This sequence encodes CASSLTGSSTQYF.

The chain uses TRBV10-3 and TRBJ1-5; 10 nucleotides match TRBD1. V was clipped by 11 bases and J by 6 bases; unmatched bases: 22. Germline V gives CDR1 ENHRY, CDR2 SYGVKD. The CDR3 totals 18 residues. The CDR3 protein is CASRTKTGGNKVRQPQHF. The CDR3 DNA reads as TGTGCCTCGAGGACGAAGACAGGGGGCAATAAGGTTCGTCAGCCCCAGCATTTT.

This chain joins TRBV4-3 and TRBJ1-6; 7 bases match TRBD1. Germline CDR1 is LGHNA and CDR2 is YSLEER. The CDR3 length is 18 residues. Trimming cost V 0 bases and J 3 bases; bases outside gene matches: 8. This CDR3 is CASSQDPQGTVYNSPLHF. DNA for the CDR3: TGCGCCAGCAGCCAAGACCCCCAGGGGACAGTCTATAATTCACCCCTCCACTTT.

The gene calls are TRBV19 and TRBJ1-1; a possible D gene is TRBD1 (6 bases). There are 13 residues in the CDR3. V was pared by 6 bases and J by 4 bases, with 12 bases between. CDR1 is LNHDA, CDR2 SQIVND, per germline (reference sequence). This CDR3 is CASSRGRGTEAFF. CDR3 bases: TGTGCCAGTAGCAGGGGACGGGGCACTGAAGCTTTCTTT.

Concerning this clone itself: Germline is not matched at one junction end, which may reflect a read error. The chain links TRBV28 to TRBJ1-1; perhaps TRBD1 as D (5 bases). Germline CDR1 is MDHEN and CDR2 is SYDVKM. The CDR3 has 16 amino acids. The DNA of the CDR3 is TGTGCCAGCAGTTTAGCGGGGCGGGGGATGAATACTGAAGCTTTCTTT. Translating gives CASSLAGRGMNTEAFF.

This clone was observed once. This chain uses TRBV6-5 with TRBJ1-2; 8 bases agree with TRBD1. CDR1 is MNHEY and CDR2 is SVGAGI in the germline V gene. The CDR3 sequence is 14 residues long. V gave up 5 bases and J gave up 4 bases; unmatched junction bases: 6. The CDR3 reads CASSIDRGSYGYTF. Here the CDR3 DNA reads TGTGCCAGCAGTATCGACAGGGGATCCTATGGCTACACCTTC.

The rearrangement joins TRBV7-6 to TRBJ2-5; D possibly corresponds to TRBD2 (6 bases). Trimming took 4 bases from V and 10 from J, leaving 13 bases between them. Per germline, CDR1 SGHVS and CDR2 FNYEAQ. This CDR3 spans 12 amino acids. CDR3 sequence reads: CASSSLEGSQYF. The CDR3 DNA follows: TGTGCCAGCAGCTCCTTGGAGGGGAGCCAGTACTTC.

The CDR3 loop is CASSSGQGSLEQYF. CDR3 sequence (DNA): TGTGCCAGCTCTTCAGGGCAGGGGTCCCTCGAGCAGTACTTC. This chain connects TRBV18 to TRBJ2-7; possible D gene TRBD1, 6 bases. V shed 6 bases and J shed 6 bases, with 18 bases lying between them. The CDR3 length is 14 residues. Germline V gene data show CDR1 as KGHSH and CDR2 as LQKENI.

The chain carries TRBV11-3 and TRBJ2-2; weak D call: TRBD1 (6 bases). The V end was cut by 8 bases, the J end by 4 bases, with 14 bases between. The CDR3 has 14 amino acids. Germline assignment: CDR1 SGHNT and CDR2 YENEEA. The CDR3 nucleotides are TGTGCCAGCGGCGCGCAGGGGATCACCGGGGAGCTGTTTTTT. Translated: CASGAQGITGELFF. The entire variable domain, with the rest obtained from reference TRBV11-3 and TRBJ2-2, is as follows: EAGVVQSPRYKIIEKKQPVAFWCNPISGHNTLYWYLQNLGQGPELLIRYENEEAVDDSQLPKDRFSAERLKGVDSTLKIQPAELGDSAVYLCASGAQGITGELFFGEGSRLTVL.